A selection of T cell receptor beta chains follows, all from one sample in a study of identical twins. MiXCR, applied by TCRdb to the 5' RACE reads, yields one record per CDR3 protein. The table has roughly 250,000 distinct CDR3 sequences, approximately 7% seen once. The sample was also linked to a second study, of yellow fever vaccine responses in identical twins.

Sequencing was done on a sample of memory (CD45RO+) T cells sorted from blood. These receptors came from a woman aged 18-29 years in good health. Both conserved end residues are part of each CDR3. The order of the fields is D gene, V gene, clone size, J gene, CDR3 DNA, CDR3 protein. The D gene is left open where the match is weak. Where a row states a size, it is once, few, many or the class of an expanded clone; other rows omit it.

.	TRBV20-1	few	TRBJ2-7	TGCAGTGCTAGCAGTCCTTCCTACGAGCAGTACTTC	CSASSPSYEQYF
.	TRBV18	.	TRBJ2-6	TGTGCCAGCTCACCGATTAGCGCAGCGTCCTCTGGGGCCAACGTCCTGACTTTC	CASSPISAASSGANVLTF
.	TRBV3-1	few	TRBJ1-1	TGTGCCAGCAGTCGGACGCGGGGTACTGAAGCTTTCTTT	CASSRTRGTEAFF
TRBD2	TRBV6-1	.	TRBJ2-1	TGTGCCAGCAGAGCTAGCGGGGGGGCCTCCCATGAGCAGTTCTTC	CASRASGGASHEQFF
TRBD2	TRBV5-1	many	TRBJ2-5	TGCGCCAGCAGCAACCGGGGGGAAAAAGAGACCCAGTACTTC	CASSNRGEKETQYF
.	TRBV3-1	.	TRBJ2-5	TGTGCCAGCAGCCCACCCCCGGGAGAGTCGGAGACCCAGTACTTC	CASSPPPGESETQYF
.	TRBV3-1	.	TRBJ2-7	TGTGCCAGCAGCCAAGGCAGATCCATCGAGCAGTACTTC	CASSQGRSIEQYF
TRBD2	TRBV20-1	few	TRBJ2-1	TGCAGTGCTAGTGCTTTTTGGACTAGCGGGGGAAATGAGCAGTTCTTC	CSASAFWTSGGNEQFF
TRBD1	TRBV29-1	many	TRBJ1-1	TGCAGCGTAGTCCCGGGACAGGGCTTCACTGAAGCTTTCTTT	CSVVPGQGFTEAFF
TRBD2	TRBV5-5	few	TRBJ2-5	TGTGCCAGCAGTAGGGACTATCCGGGGGTCCAAGAGACCCAGTACTTC	CASSRDYPGVQETQYF
.	TRBV20-1	.	TRBJ1-1	TGCTGTGCTAGAGATCCTCCGCTCAGGGGTGTGAACACTGAAGCTTTCTTT	CCARDPPLRGVNTEAFF
.	TRBV15	many	TRBJ2-1	TGTGCCACCAGCAGCGCCGAGGGGGGAATATACAATGAGCAGTTCTTC	CATSSAEGGIYNEQFF
.	TRBV4-1	.	TRBJ2-4	TGCGCCAGCAGCCAAGATTGGCAGGGCAAAAACATTCAGTACTTC	CASSQDWQGKNIQYF
.	TRBV4-1	.	TRBJ2-7	TGCGCCAGCAGCCAAGACTGGACACATCCGTACGAGCAGTACTTC	CASSQDWTHPYEQYF
.	TRBV5-5	.	TRBJ1-2	TGTGCCAGCAGCCACCGTACTGGCGACACCTTC	CASSHRTGDTF
TRBD1	TRBV12-3/TRBV12-4	many	TRBJ2-4	TGTGCCAGCAGTCTAAGAGACAGGGCTTTTCCCAAAAACATTCAGTACTTC	CASSLRDRAFPKNIQYF
TRBD1	TRBV11-2	.	TRBJ2-6	TGTGCCAGCAGACGACAGGGTTTCTCTGGGGCCAACGTCCTGACTTTC	CASRRQGFSGANVLTF
.	TRBV10-3	.	TRBJ2-1	TGTGCCATCAGTGACGGCGGTTTCTACAATGAGCAGTTCTTC	CAISDGGFYNEQFF
.	TRBV10-3	few	TRBJ2-5	TGTGCCATTGGCAGGTACGCGGAAGAGACCCAGTACTTC	CAIGRYAEETQYF
TRBD2	TRBV4-2	.	TRBJ2-1	TGTGCCAGCAGCCAAGATTTTAGCGGGAGCTATGAGCAGTTCTTC	CASSQDFSGSYEQFF
.	TRBV5-1	few	TRBJ2-3	TGCGCCAGCAGAGCGGGGGGACAGGGGGATACGCAGTATTTT	CASRAGGQGDTQYF
TRBD2	TRBV5-1	many	TRBJ2-1	TGCGCCAGCAGCTTGGGACCTAGCGGGAGAGGATCCTACAATGAGCAGTTCTTC	CASSLGPSGRGSYNEQFF
TRBD1	TRBV19	.	TRBJ2-6	TGTGCCAGTACCCGGACAGGGACCTTCTCTGGGGCCAACGTCCTGACTTTC	CASTRTGTFSGANVLTF
TRBD2	TRBV7-8	many	TRBJ2-1	TGTGCCAGCAGCCTTAGCGGGGGGGCCAGCAATGAGCAGTTCTTC	CASSLSGGASNEQFF
TRBD2	TRBV28	many	TRBJ2-1	TGTGCCAGCAGTTTACTAGCGGGACTAAGGGAGCAGTTCTTC	CASSLLAGLREQFF
.	TRBV27	few	TRBJ2-7	TGTGCCAGCAGAAAAGACGAGCAGTACTTC	CASRKDEQYF
TRBD2	TRBV7-2	many	TRBJ2-7	TGTGCCAGCAGCTTACTGGCGGGAGCGGGCTACGAGCAGTACTTC	CASSLLAGAGYEQYF
TRBD2	TRBV20-1	.	TRBJ2-5	TGCAGTGCTATAACCGGGACTAGCGTCAGGCAAGAGACCCAGTACTTC	CSAITGTSVRQETQYF
.	TRBV4-1	few	TRBJ1-1	TGCGCCAGCAGCCAAGAGGGATACACTGAAGCTTTCTTT	CASSQEGYTEAFF
.	TRBV18	few	TRBJ1-2	TGTGCCAGCTCACCTGAGGCGAACTATGGCTACACCTTC	CASSPEANYGYTF
TRBD1	TRBV28	few	TRBJ2-3	TGTGCCAGCAGTCCGCAGGGTTTAGGGACAGGGTATTCGGGCACAGATACGCAGTATTTT	CASSPQGLGTGYSGTDTQYF
.	TRBV13	few	TRBJ1-4	TGTGCCAGCACCGGTGGGGGAAAACTGTTTTTT	CASTGGGKLFF
.	TRBV6-5	few	TRBJ2-1	TGTGCCAGCAGTTACGGTACAGAAGCCAATGAGCAGTTCTTC	CASSYGTEANEQFF
.	TRBV10-3	few	TRBJ1-2	TGTGCCATCAGTGAGACCGCTGGGGACTATGGCTACACCTTC	CAISETAGDYGYTF
.	TRBV24-1	.	TRBJ1-5	TGTGCCACCAGTGACAGCAACAATCAGCCCCAGCATTTT	CATSDSNNQPQHF
.	TRBV12-3/TRBV12-4	many	TRBJ1-1	TGTGCCAGCAGAAACGGGGGGGCCACTGAAGCTTTCTTT	CASRNGGATEAFF
.	TRBV20-1	many	TRBJ2-2	TGCAGTGCTAGTTCGAAGGCGAACACCGGGGAGCTGTTTTTT	CSASSKANTGELFF
.	TRBV7-9	few	TRBJ2-5	TGTGCCAGCACCCTAGGGGGGCGCGACCGTCCTCAAGAGACCCAGTACTTC	CASTLGGRDRPQETQYF
.	TRBV20-1	many	TRBJ1-2	TGCAGTGCTAGAGATCTTTCGGGGCTCTATGGCTACACCTTC	CSARDLSGLYGYTF
.	TRBV25-1	few	TRBJ1-1	TGTGCCAGCAGTGAAAGCTCCAGGGGAAACACTGAAGCTTTCTTT	CASSESSRGNTEAFF
TRBD2	TRBV20-1	.	TRBJ2-3	TGCAGTGCTAGAGATAGAAAACTAGCGGGGACTAATACGCAGTATTTT	CSARDRKLAGTNTQYF
TRBD2	TRBV14	few	TRBJ2-1	TGTGCCAGCAGCCAAGTGGGACTAGCGGGAGGAAATGAGCAGTTCTTC	CASSQVGLAGGNEQFF
.	TRBV19	.	TRBJ2-3	TGTGCCAGTAGTATGGGGGCGGGGACAGATACGCAGTATTTT	CASSMGAGTDTQYF
.	TRBV20-1	.	TRBJ1-2	TGCAGTGCTAGTCTCCAGGGTGCTGGCTACACCTTC	CSASLQGAGYTF
.	TRBV20-1	many	TRBJ2-7	TGCAGTGCTAGGTCAGCGGGCCTTTACGAGCAGTACTTC	CSARSAGLYEQYF
.	TRBV12-3/TRBV12-4	.	TRBJ2-2	TGTGCCAGCAGTCCCATTAGTAGCGGGGAGCTGTTTTTT	CASSPISSGELFF
.	TRBV7-6	few	TRBJ2-1	TGTGCCAGCAGCTTAGCCCAGGGTGGCAATGAGCAGTTCTTC	CASSLAQGGNEQFF
TRBD2	TRBV7-8	few	TRBJ2-1	TGTGCCAGCAGCTTAAGACTAGCGGGGGCCGCCGCCTACAATGAGCAGTTCTTC	CASSLRLAGAAAYNEQFF
TRBD2	TRBV5-1	many	TRBJ2-5	TGCGCCAGCAGCTCCGGACTAGCGGAGACCCAGTACTTC	CASSSGLAETQYF
TRBD2	TRBV27	few	TRBJ2-1	TGTGCCAGCAGTTCCGGTGAGGTAGCGGGAAATGAGCAGTTCTTC	CASSSGEVAGNEQFF
TRBD2	TRBV3-1	.	TRBJ2-1	TGTGCCAGCAGCCCCCCCCTAGCGGGAGCGATCTATGAGCAGTTCTTC	CASSPPLAGAIYEQFF
.	TRBV7-2	many	TRBJ1-6	TGTGCCAGCAGCTCCCGAGACAGAAAAGACTCACCCCTCCACTTT	CASSSRDRKDSPLHF
.	TRBV21-1	few	TRBJ2-3	TGTGCCAGCAGCATGGCGCGGCTCACAGATACGCAGTATTTT	CASSMARLTDTQYF
TRBD1	TRBV9	.	TRBJ1-3	TGTGCCAGCAGCGGGGACAGGCTTGGAAACACCATATATTTT	CASSGDRLGNTIYF
TRBD2	TRBV12-3/TRBV12-4	few	TRBJ2-5	TGTGCCAGCAGTTTAGCGGGTAGCGGGGCCCAAGAGACCCAGTACTTC	CASSLAGSGAQETQYF
.	TRBV28	many	TRBJ2-5	TGTGCCAGCAGTTTAGGGGCCACGGAGACCCAGTACTTC	CASSLGATETQYF
.	TRBV15	few	TRBJ1-3	TGTGCCACCAGCAGAGATCGGGGGACTGGAAACACCATATATTTT	CATSRDRGTGNTIYF
.	TRBV5-6	few	TRBJ1-2	TGTGCCAGCAGCTTGTGGGTGGTGGGCTACACCTTC	CASSLWVVGYTF
TRBD2	TRBV24-1	.	TRBJ2-7	TGTGCCACCAGTGACGGAGAGCGGGAGACCTCCGAGCAGTACTTC	CATSDGERETSEQYF
.	TRBV10-3	few	TRBJ1-1	TGTGCCATCAGTGTCGCCGAAGGGTCTGAAGCTTTCTTT	CAISVAEGSEAFF